This T cell receptor (beta chain) was captured by sequencing in a study of shared clonotypes between healthy human individuals. About the research overall: Donors consisted of a couple of women and three men between 18 and 49.

This clone was picked up one time. Its antigen is not known. The V end lost 10 bases, the J end lost 2 bases, and 19 bases lay between the germline ends. This CDR3 spans 15 amino acids. Germline V lookup: CDR1 LNHDA, CDR2 SQIVND (reference sequence). The protocol was immunoSEQ multiplex PCR, while the TCRdb copy is restricted to in-frame clones and leaves out a portion. The table shows 1.4 million to 1.5 million clones, with more than 95% occurring only once. Whole-study findings and limits: For sorted subsets, rarefaction showed incomplete sequencing despite large depth.

The V and J genes are TRBV19 and TRBJ2-3, with D uncertain. The sequenced material came from naive CD4+ T cells sorted from blood. The subset is: CD45RA+ positively selected. The TCR originated in a man under 40 in good health. In DNA form, the CDR3 reads TGTGCCATCTGGGAAGGTACTTGGGTCACAGATACGCAGTATTTT. Translating it yields CAIWEGTWVTDTQYF. Full variable domain (outside the CDR3, taken from reference TRBV19 and TRBJ2-3): DGGITQSPKYLFRKEGQNVTLSCEQNLNHDAMYWYRQDPGQGLRLIYYSQIVNDFQKGDIAEGYSVSREKKESFPLTVTSAQKNPTAFYLCAIWEGTWVTDTQYFGPGTRLTVL.